This TCR beta chain stems from a study of cytomegalovirus exposure and HLA in healthy donors. The overall study: Most donors, 70% to 85% of over 350 genotyped, fell in the Caucasian-associated ancestry cluster.

With 1 base removed from V and 6 bases from J, the gap between germline ends came to 11 bases. CDR1 and CDR2 from the germline V gene are SGHRS and YFSETQ. The CDR3 runs 13 residues. The PCR ran on 60 Vbeta and 13 Jbeta primers. Measured with immunoSEQ multiplex PCR; TCRdb has only the in-frame clones, and not every one. There are 81,000 or so clones in the sample; about two thirds occur only once, and approximately 5% lies in the top ten. Findings and limits, study-wide: Among the CMV-associated chains, three were confirmed in vitro as specific for CMV antigens. Roughly uniform depth of sequencing across donors was assumed in presence/absence analyses.

Regarding this clone: The antigen is not known.

What was sequenced was PBMCs. The gene calls are TRBV5-1 and TRBJ2-7; possibly TRBD1 for D (6 bases). This TCR derives from a woman in her 30s in good health and CMV-seropositive. The CDR3 bases are TGCGCCAGCAGCTTGATGACAGGTCTCGAGCAGTACTTC. As protein: CASSLMTGLEQYF.